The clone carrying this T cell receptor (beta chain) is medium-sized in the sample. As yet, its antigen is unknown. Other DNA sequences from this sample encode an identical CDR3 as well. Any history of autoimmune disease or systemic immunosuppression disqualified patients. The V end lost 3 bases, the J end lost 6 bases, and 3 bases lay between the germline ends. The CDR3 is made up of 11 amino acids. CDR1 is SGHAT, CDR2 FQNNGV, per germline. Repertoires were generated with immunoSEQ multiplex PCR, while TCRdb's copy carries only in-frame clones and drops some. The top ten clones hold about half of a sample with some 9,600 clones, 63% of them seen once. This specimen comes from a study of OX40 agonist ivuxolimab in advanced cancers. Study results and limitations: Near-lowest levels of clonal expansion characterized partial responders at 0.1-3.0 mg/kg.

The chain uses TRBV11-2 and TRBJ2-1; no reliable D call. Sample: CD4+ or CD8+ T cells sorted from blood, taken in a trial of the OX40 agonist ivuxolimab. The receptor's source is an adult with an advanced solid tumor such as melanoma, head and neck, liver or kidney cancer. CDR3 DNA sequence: TGTGCCAGCAGCTTGGCCAATGAGCAGTTCTTC. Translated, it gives CASSLANEQFF.